This section outlines one T cell receptor (beta chain) sequence together with its context. Its antigen remains unidentified. Trimming left V 6 bases short and J 0 bases short, with 21 bases between. CDR1 DFQATT and CDR2 SNEGSKA come from the germline V gene (reference sequence). The CDR3 has 18 amino acids. The sample comes from a study of T-cell memory formation after mild COVID-19. Turning to the study itself: For the most part, TCR clusters were specific to one donor.

Study outcomes and limitations: Researchers found some responding clones in pre-infection memory, a sign that cross-reactive memory joined. CD4+ bias marked clones expanding day 15 to 37, unlike balanced contracting clones.

TCR alpha and TCR beta cDNA libraries with sample barcodes and UMIs came from 5'RACE using constant-segment primers. Using its own MiXCR run on the 5' RACE reads, TCRdb lists one record per CDR3 protein. In the table there are about 200,000 distinct CDR3 sequences, roughly 10% of which are singletons. The rearrangement links TRBV20-1 to TRBJ2-6; either TRBD1 or TRBD2 may supply D (5 bases each). The sample consisted of PBMCs or a T cell subset sorted from them (not recorded which). This receptor was obtained from a man between 18 and 35 years old who had mild COVID-19 (a few samples of this study predate the infection). Cell type and time point are not known. The DNA of the CDR3 is TGCAGTGCCCGCCTCCGGGACCCTCTACTCTCTGGGGCCAACGTCCTGACTTTC. This gives the protein CSARLRDPLLSGANVLTF.